These T cell receptor beta chains were read from a single sample in a study of T cell repertoires in cytomegalovirus infection. TCRdb re-analysed the reads in MiXCR, keeping a single row per CDR3 protein. This repertoire shows under 850,000 distinct CDR3 sequences, about a third found once; its top ten account for roughly 2.8%. Sequenced sample: PBMCs. The receptors were gathered from a human donor in good health (CMV status not recorded). Some clones in this sample may be carry-over from other donors' samples. Each CDR3 is given without its conserved first and last residue. Each record gives: J gene, V gene, CDR3 protein.

>TRBJ2-6|TRBV7-2
ASSLLGTVRANVLT
>TRBJ1-2|TRBV29-1
STWDSYGYT
>TRBJ2-3|TRBV7-2
ASSFLGRGTDTQY
>TRBJ1-5|TRBV28
ASSWTEFQPQH
>TRBJ1-2|TRBV6-6
ASGERATSGYT
>TRBJ2-5|TRBV28
ASSLSSPLTQY
>TRBJ2-3|TRBV19
ASRMTGTHTDTQY
>TRBJ2-1|TRBV20-1
SATGGLLSYNEQF
>TRBJ1-1|TRBV5-1
ASSLVDSLRTEAF
>TRBJ2-7|TRBV9
ASSVDIGTYEQY
>TRBJ1-3|TRBV11-2
ASSLDPKDRGNTIY
>TRBJ2-1|TRBV24-1
ATSEASASSYNEQF
>TRBJ1-2|TRBV11-2
ASSLYGKGTNYGYT
>TRBJ2-5|TRBV7-8
ASSSGTRGGTQY
>TRBJ1-3|TRBV10-3
AISESGVSGNTIY
>TRBJ2-7|TRBV5-1
ASSLFDRYEQY
>TRBJ2-7|TRBV27
ASSPIDPYEQY
>TRBJ2-1|TRBV7-6
ASSRSSYNEQF
>TRBJ2-3|TRBV6-1
ASSVIRGDTDTQY
>TRBJ1-1|TRBV4-1
ASSQSLGLNTEAF
>TRBJ2-5|TRBV5-1
ASRLNQETQY
>TRBJ2-7|TRBV6-1
ASRRIGLAGGQFDRLYEQY
>TRBJ2-2|TRBV19
ASSIRLAGELF
>TRBJ1-5|TRBV7-2
ASSLVATGPQPQH
>TRBJ2-5|TRBV7-9
ASSHSEGDQETQY
>TRBJ1-1|TRBV25-1
ASGQTENTEAF
>TRBJ1-1|TRBV19
ASSVTGTPNTEAF
>TRBJ1-5|TRBV12-3/TRBV12-4
ASSRGQPDDQSLVIPQH
>TRBJ1-2|TRBV19
ASRSQEDYGYT
>TRBJ2-7|TRBV11-1
ASSLQQGYYEQY
>TRBJ1-3|TRBV4-1
ASSQEGAGWNTIY
>TRBJ1-1|TRBV12-3/TRBV12-4
ASSLYLPGGNTEAF
>TRBJ1-5|TRBV2
ASSWRGEGFGNQPQH
>TRBJ1-1|TRBV5-4
ASSLGGGRGSF